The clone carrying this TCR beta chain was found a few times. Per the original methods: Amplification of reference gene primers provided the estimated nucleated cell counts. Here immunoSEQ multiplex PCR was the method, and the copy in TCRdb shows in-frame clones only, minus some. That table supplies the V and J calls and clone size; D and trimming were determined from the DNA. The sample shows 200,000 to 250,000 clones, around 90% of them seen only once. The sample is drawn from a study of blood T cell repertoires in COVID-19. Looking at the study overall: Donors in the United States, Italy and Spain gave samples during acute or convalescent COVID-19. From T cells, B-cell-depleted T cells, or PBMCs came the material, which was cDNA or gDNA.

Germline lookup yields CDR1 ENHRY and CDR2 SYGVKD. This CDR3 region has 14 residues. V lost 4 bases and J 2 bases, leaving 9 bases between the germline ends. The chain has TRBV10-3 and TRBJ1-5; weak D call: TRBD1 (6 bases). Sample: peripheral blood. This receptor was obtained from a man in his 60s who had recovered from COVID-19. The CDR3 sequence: CAISVGGGNQPQHF. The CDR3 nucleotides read TGTGCCATCAGTGTAGGGGGAGGCAATCAGCCCCAGCATTTT.